This note documents a single TCR beta chain sequence. This sample is part of a study of blood T cell repertoires in COVID-19. Study information: Italy, Spain and the United States were the sources of the convalescent and acute COVID-19 samples. From T cells, B-cell-depleted T cells, or PBMCs came the material, which was cDNA or gDNA.

As processed by the authors: The assay estimated nucleated cells by amplifying reference gene primers. The protocol was immunoSEQ multiplex PCR, while the TCRdb copy is restricted to in-frame clones and leaves out a portion. Clonal size and the V and J genes are those of that table, whereas D and trimming came from the DNA. Seen here are about 190,000 clones, approximately 80% observed once, and the top ten hold 15% to 20%. This CDR3 comprises 17 residues. Germline V gives CDR1 SGHRS, CDR2 YFSETQ. V shed 0 bases and J 4 bases; nucleotides not matched to a gene: 8. The chain joins TRBV5-1 to TRBJ2-3; 10 nucleotides align to TRBD2. The sequence derives from a human donor in a cohort sampled during active COVID-19. Sequenced material: peripheral blood. The CDR3 sequence: CASSLVLAGNKADTQYF. The CDR3 DNA reads TGCGCCAGCAGCTTGGTACTAGCGGGGAACAAGGCAGATACGCAGTATTTT.